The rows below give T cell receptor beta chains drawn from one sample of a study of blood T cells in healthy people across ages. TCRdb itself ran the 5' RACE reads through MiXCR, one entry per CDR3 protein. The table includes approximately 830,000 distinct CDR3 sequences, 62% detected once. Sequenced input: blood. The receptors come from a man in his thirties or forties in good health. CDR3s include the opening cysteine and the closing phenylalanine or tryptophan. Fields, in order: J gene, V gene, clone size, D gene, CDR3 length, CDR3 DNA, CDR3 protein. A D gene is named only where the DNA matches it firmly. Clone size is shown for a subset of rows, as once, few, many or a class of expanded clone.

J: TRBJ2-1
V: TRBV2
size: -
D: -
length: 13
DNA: TGTGCCAGCACCATACTTCCTGAAAATGAGCAGTTCTTC
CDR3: CASTILPENEQFF

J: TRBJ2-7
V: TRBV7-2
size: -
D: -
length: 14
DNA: TGTGCCAGCAGCTTGCACGGGGGACCCTCCGAGCAGTACTTC
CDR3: CASSLHGGPSEQYF

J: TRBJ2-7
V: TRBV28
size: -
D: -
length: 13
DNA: TGTGCCAGCACCCCAGGGGACCAAGAGACCCGGTACTTC
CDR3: CASTPGDQETRYF

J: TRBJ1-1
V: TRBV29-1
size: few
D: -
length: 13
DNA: TGCAGCGTTGTAGGGGGTTGGGGAACTGAAGCTTTCTTT
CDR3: CSVVGGWGTEAFF

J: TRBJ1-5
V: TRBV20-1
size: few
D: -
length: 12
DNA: TGCAGTGCTGGGGCGGATAATCAGCCCCAGCATTTT
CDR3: CSAGADNQPQHF

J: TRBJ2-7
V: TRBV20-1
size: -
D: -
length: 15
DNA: TGTAGTGTTAGAGTTGGTTCTGGAGGGGCCTACGAGCAGTACTTC
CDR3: CSVRVGSGGAYEQYF

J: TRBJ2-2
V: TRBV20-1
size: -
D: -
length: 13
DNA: TGCAGTGCTACAGGACTGAACACCGGGGAGCTGTTTTTT
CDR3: CSATGLNTGELFF

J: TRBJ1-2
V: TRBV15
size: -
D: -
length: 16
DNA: TGTGCCACCAGCAGAGTCCCCCGGGACACAGTCTATGGCTACACCTTC
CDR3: CATSRVPRDTVYGYTF

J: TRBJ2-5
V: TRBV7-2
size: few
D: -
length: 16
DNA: TGTGCCAGCAGCTTACGAGCGGGCCATTATCAAGAGACCCAGTACTTC
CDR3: CASSLRAGHYQETQYF

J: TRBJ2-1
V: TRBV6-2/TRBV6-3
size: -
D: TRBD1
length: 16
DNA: TGTGCCAGCAGTTTGGCCAGACAGGGGGCGCGAGATGAGCAGTTCTTC
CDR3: CASSLARQGARDEQFF

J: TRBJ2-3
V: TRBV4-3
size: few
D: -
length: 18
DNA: TGCGCCAGCAGCCAAGATCAGGCTGGAACACCCCGGGGAGATACGCAGTATTTT
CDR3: CASSQDQAGTPRGDTQYF

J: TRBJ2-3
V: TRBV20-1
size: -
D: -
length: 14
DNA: TGCAGTGCTAGAATGGCGACCGTCACAGGTACGCAGTATTTT
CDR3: CSARMATVTGTQYF

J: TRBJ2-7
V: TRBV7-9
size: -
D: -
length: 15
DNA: TGTGCCAGCAGCTTTAAGGGGGGGGGGCTCCACGAGCAGTACTTC
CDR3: CASSFKGGGLHEQYF

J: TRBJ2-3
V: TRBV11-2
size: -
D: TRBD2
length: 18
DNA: TGTGCCAGCAGCTTAGTCGCGACTAGCGTCTCTAGCACAGATACGCAGTATTTT
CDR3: CASSLVATSVSSTDTQYF

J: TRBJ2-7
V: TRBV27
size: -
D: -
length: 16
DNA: TGTGCCAGCAGTTTATCGATAGTGACAAACTCCTACGAGCAGTACTTC
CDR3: CASSLSIVTNSYEQYF

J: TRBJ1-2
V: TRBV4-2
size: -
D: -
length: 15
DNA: TGTGCCAGCAGCCAAGGGTCAGCAGATAACTATGGCTACACCTTC
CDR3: CASSQGSADNYGYTF

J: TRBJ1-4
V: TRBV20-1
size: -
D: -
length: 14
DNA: TGCAGTGCGTCCCCAGCGAATATCGATGAAAAACTGTTTTTT
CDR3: CSASPANIDEKLFF

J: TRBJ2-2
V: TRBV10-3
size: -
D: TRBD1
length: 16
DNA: TGTGCCATCAGTCTAAGGGACAGGGCGAACACCGGGGAGCTGTTTTTT
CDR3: CAISLRDRANTGELFF

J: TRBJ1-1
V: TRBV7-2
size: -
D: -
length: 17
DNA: TGTGCCAGCAGCTTTAATCCCGTGGGCAGGGGGAACACTGAAGCTTTCTTT
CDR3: CASSFNPVGRGNTEAFF

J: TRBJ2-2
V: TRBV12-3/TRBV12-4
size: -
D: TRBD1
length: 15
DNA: TGTGCCAGCAGTTCCACAGGGGAAGGGACCGGGGAGCTGTTTTTT
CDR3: CASSSTGEGTGELFF

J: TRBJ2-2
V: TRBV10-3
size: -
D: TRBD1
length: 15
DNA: TGTGCCATCAGTGACCGGACAGGGGCCACCGGGGAGCTGTTTTTT
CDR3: CAISDRTGATGELFF

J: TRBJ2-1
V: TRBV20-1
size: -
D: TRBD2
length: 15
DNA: TGCAGTGCCAGACAGCGGTTGCGGGGGTACAATGAGCAGTTCTTC
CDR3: CSARQRLRGYNEQFF

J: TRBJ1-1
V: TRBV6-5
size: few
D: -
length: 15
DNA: TGTGCCAGCAGTTACTCTGGGCAGCTGAACACTGAAGCTTTCTTT
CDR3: CASSYSGQLNTEAFF

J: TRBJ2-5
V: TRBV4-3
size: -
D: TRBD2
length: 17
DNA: TGCGCCAGCAGCCAAGGGACTAGCGGGGGGGCCGAAGAGACCCAGTACTTC
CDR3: CASSQGTSGGAEETQYF

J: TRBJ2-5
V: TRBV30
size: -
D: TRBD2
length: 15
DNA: TGTGCCTGGACCACGACTAGCGGGGGGGCCGGGACCCAGTACTTC
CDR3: CAWTTTSGGAGTQYF

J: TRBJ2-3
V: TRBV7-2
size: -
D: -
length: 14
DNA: TGTGCCAGCATGACGGGACAACGCACAGATACGCAGTATTTT
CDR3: CASMTGQRTDTQYF

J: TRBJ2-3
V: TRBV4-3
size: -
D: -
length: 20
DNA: TGCGCCAGCAGCCAAGAATGGGGTGGAGAAGGGGTTATTAGCACAGATACGCAGTATTTT
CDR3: CASSQEWGGEGVISTDTQYF

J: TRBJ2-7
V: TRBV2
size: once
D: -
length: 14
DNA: TGTGCCAGCAGTGAAGCGTTTCCCGGGAACGAGCAGTACTTC
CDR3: CASSEAFPGNEQYF

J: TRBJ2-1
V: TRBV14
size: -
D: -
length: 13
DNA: TGTGCCAGCAGCCAAATCACGGGGAATGAGCAGTTCTTC
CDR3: CASSQITGNEQFF

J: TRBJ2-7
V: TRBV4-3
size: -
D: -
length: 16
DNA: TGCGCCAGCAGCCAAGTACACAGGGTTATGGCGGGCGAGCAGTACTTC
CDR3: CASSQVHRVMAGEQYF

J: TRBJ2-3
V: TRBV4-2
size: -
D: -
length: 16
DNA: TGTGCCAGCAGCCAGTCCCAGGAGCCTAGCACAGATACGCAGTATTTT
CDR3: CASSQSQEPSTDTQYF

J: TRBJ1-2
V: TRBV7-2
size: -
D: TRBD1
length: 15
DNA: TGTGCCAGCAGCTACCCGCCGGGACAGGGCTATGGCTACACCTTC
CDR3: CASSYPPGQGYGYTF